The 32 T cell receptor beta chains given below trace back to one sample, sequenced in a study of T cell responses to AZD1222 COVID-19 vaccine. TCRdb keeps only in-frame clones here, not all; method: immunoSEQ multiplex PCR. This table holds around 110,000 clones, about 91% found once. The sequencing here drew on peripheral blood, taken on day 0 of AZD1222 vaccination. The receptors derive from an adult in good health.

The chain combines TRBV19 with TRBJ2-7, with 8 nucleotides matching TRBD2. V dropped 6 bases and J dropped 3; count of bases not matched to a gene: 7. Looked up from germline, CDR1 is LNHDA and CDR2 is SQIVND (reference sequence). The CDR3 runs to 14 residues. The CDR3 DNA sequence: TGTGCCAGTAGCCCGGGAGGGGGAATCTACGAGCAGTACTTC. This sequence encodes CASSPGGGIYEQYF.

The DNA for the CDR3 is TGTGCCACCAGCAGAGATCTTGAATCACCCCTCCACTTT. Its translation: CATSRDLESPLHF. The rearrangement uses TRBV15 and TRBJ1-6; D not resolved. In germline, CDR1 is LNHNV, CDR2 YYDKDF (reference sequence). Trimming pared 0 bases from V and 10 bases from J, leaving 7 bases between. CDR3 length equals 13 residues.

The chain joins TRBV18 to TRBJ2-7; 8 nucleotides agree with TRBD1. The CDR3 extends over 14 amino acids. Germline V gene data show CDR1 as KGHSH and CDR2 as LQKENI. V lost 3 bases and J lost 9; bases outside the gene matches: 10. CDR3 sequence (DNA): TGTGCCAGCTCACCGTCGGACAGGGCTCCCTTGCAGTACTTC. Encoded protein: CASSPSDRAPLQYF.

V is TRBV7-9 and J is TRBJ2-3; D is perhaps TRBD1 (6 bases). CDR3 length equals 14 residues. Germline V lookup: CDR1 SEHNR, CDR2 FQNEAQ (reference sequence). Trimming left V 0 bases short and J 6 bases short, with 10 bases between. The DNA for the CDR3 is TGTGCCAGCAGCTTAGCGGGGGCGAGGGATACGCAGTATTTT. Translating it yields CASSLAGARDTQYF.

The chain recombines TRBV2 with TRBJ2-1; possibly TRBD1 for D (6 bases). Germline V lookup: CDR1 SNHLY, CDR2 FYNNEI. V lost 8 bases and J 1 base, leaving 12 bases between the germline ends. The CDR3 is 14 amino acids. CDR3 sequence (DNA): TGTGCCAGCGGCGGACAGCAGTCCTACAATGAGCAGTTCTTC. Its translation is CASGGQQSYNEQFF.

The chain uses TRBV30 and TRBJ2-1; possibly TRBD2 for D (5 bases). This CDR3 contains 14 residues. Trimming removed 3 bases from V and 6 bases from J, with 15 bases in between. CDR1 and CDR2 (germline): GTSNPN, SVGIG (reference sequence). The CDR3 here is CAWRRQEEANEQFF. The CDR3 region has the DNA TGTGCCTGGAGAAGACAAGAGGAGGCCAATGAGCAGTTCTTC.

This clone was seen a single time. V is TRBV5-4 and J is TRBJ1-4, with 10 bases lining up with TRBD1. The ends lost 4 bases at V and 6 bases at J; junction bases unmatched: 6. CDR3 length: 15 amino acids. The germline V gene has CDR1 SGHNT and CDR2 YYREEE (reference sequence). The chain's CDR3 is CASSATGGGYEKLFF. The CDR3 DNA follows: TGTGCCAGCAGCGCGACAGGGGGCGGTTATGAAAAACTGTTTTTT.

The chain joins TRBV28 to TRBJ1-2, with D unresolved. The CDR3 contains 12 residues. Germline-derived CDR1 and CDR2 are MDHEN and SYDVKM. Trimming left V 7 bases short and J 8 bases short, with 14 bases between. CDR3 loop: CASTPSIRGYTF. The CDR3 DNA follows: TGTGCCAGCACGCCGAGCATACGGGGCTACACCTTC.

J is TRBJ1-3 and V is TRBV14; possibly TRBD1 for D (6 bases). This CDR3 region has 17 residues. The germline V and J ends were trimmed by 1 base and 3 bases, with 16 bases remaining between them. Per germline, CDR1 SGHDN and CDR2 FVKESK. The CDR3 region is CASSQVPAGAIGNTIYF. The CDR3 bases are TGTGCCAGCAGCCAAGTTCCCGCGGGGGCGATTGGAAACACCATATATTTT.

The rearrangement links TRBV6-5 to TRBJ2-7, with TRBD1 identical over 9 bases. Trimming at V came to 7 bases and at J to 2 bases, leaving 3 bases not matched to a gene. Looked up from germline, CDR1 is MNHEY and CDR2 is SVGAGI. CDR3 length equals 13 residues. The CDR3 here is CASKTGGPYEQYF. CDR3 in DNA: TGTGCCAGCAAGACAGGGGGACCCTACGAGCAGTACTTC.

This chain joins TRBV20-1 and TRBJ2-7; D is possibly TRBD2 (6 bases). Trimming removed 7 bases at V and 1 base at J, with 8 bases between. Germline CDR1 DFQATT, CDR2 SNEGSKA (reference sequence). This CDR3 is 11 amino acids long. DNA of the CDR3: TGCAGTGGGGGGGTTTCCTACGAGCAGTACTTC. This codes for CSGGVSYEQYF.

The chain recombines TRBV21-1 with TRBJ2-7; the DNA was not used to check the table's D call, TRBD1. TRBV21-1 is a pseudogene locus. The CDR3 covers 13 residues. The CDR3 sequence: CASSVQISYEQYF. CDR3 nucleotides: TGTGCCAGCAGCGTTCAGATCTCCTACGAGCAGTACTTC.

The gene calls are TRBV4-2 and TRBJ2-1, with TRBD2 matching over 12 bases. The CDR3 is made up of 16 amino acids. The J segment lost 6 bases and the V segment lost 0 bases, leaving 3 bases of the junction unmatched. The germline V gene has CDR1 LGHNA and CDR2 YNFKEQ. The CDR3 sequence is CASSQETSGGLNEQFF. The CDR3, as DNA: TGTGCCAGCAGCCAAGAGACTAGCGGGGGCCTCAATGAGCAGTTCTTC.

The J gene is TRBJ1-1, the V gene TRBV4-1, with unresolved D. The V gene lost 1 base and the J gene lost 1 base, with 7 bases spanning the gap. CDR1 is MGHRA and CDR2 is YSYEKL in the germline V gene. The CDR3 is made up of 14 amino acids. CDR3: CASSQVAANTEAFF. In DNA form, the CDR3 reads TGCGCCAGCAGCCAAGTCGCAGCGAACACTGAAGCTTTCTTT.

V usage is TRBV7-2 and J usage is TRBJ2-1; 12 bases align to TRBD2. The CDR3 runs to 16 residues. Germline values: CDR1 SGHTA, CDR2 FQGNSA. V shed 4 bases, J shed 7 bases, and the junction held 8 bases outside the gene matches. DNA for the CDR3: TGTGCCAGCAGCTCCGACACCACTAGCGGGGGGAATGAGCAGTTCTTC. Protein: CASSSDTTSGGNEQFF.

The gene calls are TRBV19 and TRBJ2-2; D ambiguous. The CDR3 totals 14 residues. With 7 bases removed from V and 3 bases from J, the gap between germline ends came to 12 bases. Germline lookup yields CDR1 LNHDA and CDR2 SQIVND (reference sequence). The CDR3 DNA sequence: TGTGCCAGTATGGAGAGGAAAGACACCGGGGAGCTGTTTTTT. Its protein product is CASMERKDTGELFF.

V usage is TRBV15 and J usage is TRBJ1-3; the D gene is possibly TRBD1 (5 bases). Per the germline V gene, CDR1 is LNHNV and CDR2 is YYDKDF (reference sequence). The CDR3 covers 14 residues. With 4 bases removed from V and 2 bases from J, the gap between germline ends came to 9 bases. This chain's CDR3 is CATSTTGPGNTIYF. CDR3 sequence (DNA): TGTGCCACCAGCACCACAGGCCCTGGAAACACCATATATTTT.

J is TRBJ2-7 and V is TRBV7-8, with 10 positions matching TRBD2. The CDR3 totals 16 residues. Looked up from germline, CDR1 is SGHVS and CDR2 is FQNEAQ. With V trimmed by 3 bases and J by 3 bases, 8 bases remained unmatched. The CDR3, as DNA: TGTGCCAGCAGCTTCCTAGCGGGAGCAATCAGCTACGAGCAGTACTTC. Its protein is CASSFLAGAISYEQYF.

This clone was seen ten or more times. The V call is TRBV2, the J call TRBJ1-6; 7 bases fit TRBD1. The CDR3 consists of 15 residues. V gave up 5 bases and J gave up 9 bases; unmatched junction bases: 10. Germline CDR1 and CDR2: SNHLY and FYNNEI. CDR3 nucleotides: TGTGCCAGCAGTAAGGAGGGGGCGGATGGTTCACCCCTCCACTTT. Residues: CASSKEGADGSPLHF.

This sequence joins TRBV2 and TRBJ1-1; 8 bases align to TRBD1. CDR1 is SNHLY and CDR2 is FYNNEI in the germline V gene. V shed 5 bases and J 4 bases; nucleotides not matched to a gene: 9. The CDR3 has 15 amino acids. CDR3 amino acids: CASSRTGQGSTEAFF. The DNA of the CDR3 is TGTGCCAGCAGTCGTACCGGACAGGGAAGCACTGAAGCTTTCTTT.

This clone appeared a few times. Here the CDR3 DNA reads TGTGCCAGCAGCCAAGATGCACGGACTGAAGCTTTCTTT. Its translation: CASSQDARTEAFF. The chain recombines TRBV3-1 (or the pseudogene TRBV3-2) with TRBJ1-1; D remains ambiguous. V lost 0 bases and J 5 bases, leaving 7 bases between the germline ends. The CDR3 extends over 13 amino acids. Per the germline V gene, CDR1 is LGHDT and CDR2 is YNNKEL (reference sequence).

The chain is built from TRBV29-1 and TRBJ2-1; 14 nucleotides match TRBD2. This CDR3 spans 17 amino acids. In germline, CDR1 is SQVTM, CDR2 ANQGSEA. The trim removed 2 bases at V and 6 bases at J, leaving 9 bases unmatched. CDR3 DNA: TGCAGCGTTGAACTTCGACTAGCGGGGGGGTCAGGCAATGAGCAGTTCTTC. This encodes CSVELRLAGGSGNEQFF.

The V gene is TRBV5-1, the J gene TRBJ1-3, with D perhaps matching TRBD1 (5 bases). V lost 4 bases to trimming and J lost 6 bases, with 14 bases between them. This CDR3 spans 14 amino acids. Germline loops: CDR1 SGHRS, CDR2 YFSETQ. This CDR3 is CASSQGVTKNTIYF. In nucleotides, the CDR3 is TGCGCCAGCAGCCAGGGAGTGACTAAAAACACCATATATTTT. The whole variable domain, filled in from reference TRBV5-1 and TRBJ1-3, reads KAGVTQTPRYLIKTRGQQVTLSCSPISGHRSVSWYQQTPGQGLQFLFEYFSETQRNKGNFPGRFSGRQFSNSRSEMNVSTLELGDSALYLCASSQGVTKNTIYFGEGSWLTVV.

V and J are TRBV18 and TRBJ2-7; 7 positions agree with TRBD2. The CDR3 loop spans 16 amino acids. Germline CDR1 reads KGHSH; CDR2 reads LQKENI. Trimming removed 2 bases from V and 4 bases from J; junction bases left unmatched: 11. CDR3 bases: TGTGCCAGCTCACCAGTTGGAGGGAGGGGTCAGTACGAGCAGTACTTC. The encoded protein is CASSPVGGRGQYEQYF.

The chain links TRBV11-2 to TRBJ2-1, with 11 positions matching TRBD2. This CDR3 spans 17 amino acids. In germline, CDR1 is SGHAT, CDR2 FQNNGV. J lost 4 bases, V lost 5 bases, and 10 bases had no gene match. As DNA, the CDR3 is TGTGCCAGCAGCGTAACATTAGCGGGGGGGGCTTACAATGAGCAGTTCTTC. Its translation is CASSVTLAGGAYNEQFF.

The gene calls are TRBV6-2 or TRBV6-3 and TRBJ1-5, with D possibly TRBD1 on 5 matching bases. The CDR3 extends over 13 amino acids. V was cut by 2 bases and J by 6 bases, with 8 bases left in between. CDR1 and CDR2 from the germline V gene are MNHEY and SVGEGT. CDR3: CASSYPGTQPQHF. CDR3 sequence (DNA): TGTGCCAGCAGTTACCCGGGGACTCAGCCCCAGCATTTT.

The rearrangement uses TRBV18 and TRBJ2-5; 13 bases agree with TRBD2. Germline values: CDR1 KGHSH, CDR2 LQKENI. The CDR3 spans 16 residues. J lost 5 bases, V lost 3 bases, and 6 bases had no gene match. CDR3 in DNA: TGTGCCAGCTCACCCAGGACTAGCGGGAGTGGTGAGACCCAGTACTTC. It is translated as CASSPRTSGSGETQYF.

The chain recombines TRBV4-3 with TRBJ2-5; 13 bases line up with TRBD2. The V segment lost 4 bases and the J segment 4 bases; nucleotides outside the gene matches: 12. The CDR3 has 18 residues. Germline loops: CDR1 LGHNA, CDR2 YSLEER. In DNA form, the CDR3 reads TGCGCCAGCAGCCTCCGGACCCCGGGACTAGCGGGGCCAGAGACCCAGTACTTC. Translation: CASSLRTPGLAGPETQYF.

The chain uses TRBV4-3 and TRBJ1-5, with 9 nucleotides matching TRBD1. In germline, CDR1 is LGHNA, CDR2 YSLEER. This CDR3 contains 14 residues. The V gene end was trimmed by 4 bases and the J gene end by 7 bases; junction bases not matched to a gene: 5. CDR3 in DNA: TGCGCCAGCAGCCCGGGACAGGGCGGACAGCCCCAGCATTTT. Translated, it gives CASSPGQGGQPQHF.

The CDR3 coding sequence is TGTGCCAGCAGTTTTCCCGGACTAGCAAGAAGCACAGATACGCAGTATTTT. Protein product: CASSFPGLARSTDTQYF. The J gene is TRBJ2-3, the V gene TRBV27; 8 nucleotides align to TRBD2. The CDR3 runs to 17 residues. V trimming: 3 bases; J trimming: 0 bases; junction bases outside the gene matches: 8. Germline V gene sequence: CDR1 MNHEY, CDR2 SMNVEV (reference sequence).

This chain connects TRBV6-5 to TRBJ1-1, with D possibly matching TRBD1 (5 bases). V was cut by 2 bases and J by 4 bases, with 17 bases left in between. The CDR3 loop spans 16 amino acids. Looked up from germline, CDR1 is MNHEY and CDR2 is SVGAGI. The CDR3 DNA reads TGTGCCAGCAGTTACCTCGGGGCTCCCAGTGGCACTGAAGCTTTCTTT. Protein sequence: CASSYLGAPSGTEAFF.

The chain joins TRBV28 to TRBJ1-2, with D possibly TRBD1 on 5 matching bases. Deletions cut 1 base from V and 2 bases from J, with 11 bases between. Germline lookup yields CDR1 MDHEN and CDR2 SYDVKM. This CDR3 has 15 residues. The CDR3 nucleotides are TGTGCCAGCAGTTTATCCCGGCGGGGGAACTATGGCTACACCTTC. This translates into CASSLSRRGNYGYTF.